This T cell receptor (beta chain) was found in a study of blood T cell repertoires in COVID-19. Whole-study context: Both acute and convalescent COVID-19 samples were obtained from the United States, Italy and Spain.

Repertoires were generated with immunoSEQ multiplex PCR, while TCRdb's copy carries only in-frame clones and drops some. The table lists about 220,000 clones, 86% of them singletons. The CDR3 length is 14 residues. The V gene's germline CDR1 is MNHEY and CDR2 SVGAGI. V shed 7 bases and J shed 7 bases, with 19 bases lying between them. Sequencing was performed on peripheral blood. The chain is built from TRBV6-5 and TRBJ1-1, with D perhaps matching TRBD1 (6 bases). This sequence originates from a man aged 25 to 40 who had recovered from COVID-19. The CDR3 coding sequence is TGTGCCAGCATTCATCCGGGACACACCTTTGAAGCTTTCTTT. The encoded protein is CASIHPGHTFEAFF.